Listed below are T cell receptor beta chains from one sample, sequenced in a study of blood T cell repertoires in COVID-19. Generated by immunoSEQ multiplex PCR, the TCRdb table keeps only in-frame clones and is missing some. Here the sample spans over 350,000 clones, 70% to 90% being singletons. The sample comprised PBMCs or T cells enriched from blood (not recorded which). Receptors were obtained from a woman between 18 and 30 years old with acute COVID-19. CDR3s include the opening cysteine and the closing phenylalanine or tryptophan. A D gene is named only where the DNA matches it firmly. Expanded clones get a size class; other rows say once, few or many, or leave the size out.

NA,TRBJ1-3,TRBD1,TRBV2,CASSHRGTSSGNTIYF,TGTGCCAGCAGCCACAGGGGGACAAGCTCTGGAAACACCATATATTTT
few,TRBJ2-7,NA,TRBV18,CASSPQGAGEQYF,TGTGCCAGCTCACCACAGGGGGCGGGGGAGCAGTACTTC
once,TRBJ2-7,TRBD1,TRBV28,CASSDTGDLTYEQYF,TGTGCCAGCAGCGATACAGGGGATTTAACCTACGAGCAGTACTTC
NA,TRBJ2-1,TRBD2,TRBV4-3,CASSQAFTSGPNEQFF,TGCGCCAGCAGCCAAGCTTTTACTAGCGGCCCCAATGAGCAGTTCTTC
NA,TRBJ1-6,NA,TRBV7-9,CASSPLGGERTLHF,TGTGCCAGCAGCCCCCTGGGCGGGGAAAGGACCCTCCACTTT
NA,TRBJ1-4,NA,TRBV11-2,CASRPIRATNEKLFF,TGTGCCAGCAGACCAATACGCGCAACTAATGAAAAACTGTTTTTT
NA,TRBJ1-1,TRBD1,TRBV30,CAWDRGRTEAFF,TGTGCCTGGGACAGGGGAAGGACTGAAGCTTTCTTT
NA,TRBJ2-7,NA,TRBV5-6,CASSLMQGGSYEQYF,TGTGCCAGCAGCTTGATGCAGGGTGGGTCCTACGAGCAGTACTTC
NA,TRBJ2-1,NA,TRBV7-9,CASSQAGVNEQFF,TGTGCCAGCAGCCAGGCAGGGGTAAATGAGCAGTTCTTC
NA,TRBJ1-4,NA,TRBV2,CASPRGYGGTNEKLFF,TGTGCCAGCCCCCGCGGGTACGGAGGCACTAATGAAAAACTGTTTTTT
NA,TRBJ2-7,NA,TRBV7-9,CASSPGAGRDTYEQYF,TGTGCCAGCAGCCCGGGTGCTGGCCGGGATACCTACGAGCAGTACTTC
NA,TRBJ1-1,NA,TRBV9,CASSVASGFNTEAFF,TGTGCCAGCAGCGTAGCCTCAGGGTTCAACACTGAAGCTTTCTTT
NA,TRBJ2-1,NA,TRBV10-3,CAIRDLKAIADEQFF,TGTGCCATCAGAGACTTAAAAGCCATTGCTGATGAGCAGTTCTTC
once,TRBJ1-2,NA,TRBV2,CASRREIGGYTF,TGTGCCAGCAGGAGGGAAATTGGAGGCTACACCTTC
NA,TRBJ2-2,TRBD1,TRBV4-1,CASSQVTGGANTGELFF,TGCGCCAGCAGCCAAGTGACAGGGGGTGCGAACACCGGGGAGCTGTTTTTT
NA,TRBJ1-6,NA,TRBV6-5,CASSYWRIGRPLHF,TGTGCCAGCAGTTACTGGCGGATTGGTCGCCCCCTCCACTTT
NA,TRBJ1-1,NA,TRBV5-1,CASSDSLNTEAFF,TGCGCCAGCTCAGACAGCCTGAACACTGAAGCTTTCTTT
NA,TRBJ1-3,NA,TRBV10-1,CASSEYQTHGNTIYF,TGCGCCAGCAGTGAGTACCAGACACATGGAAACACCATATATTTT
NA,TRBJ2-1,TRBD1,TRBV19,CASSIPGGPSDEQFF,TGTGCCAGTAGTATCCCAGGGGGCCCATCGGATGAGCAGTTCTTC